This is a list of T cell receptor beta chains from one sample in a study of response to subunit inactivated influenza vaccine. TCRdb re-derived calls from the RT-PCR reads in MiXCR, one entry per CDR3 protein. The repertoire holds around 520,000 distinct CDR3 sequences, with less than 30% as singletons. This sample comprised CD4+ T cells sorted from PBMCs, obtained around 5 days after vaccination. The receptors were gathered from a man aged 45-60 years who received an inactivated influenza vaccine. Each CDR3 is given with its conserved first and last residue. The D gene is left open where the match is weak. The size field is filled for only some rows; it gives once, few, many or a size class.

v_call	j_call	clone_size	d_call	cdr3_nt	cdr3_aa
TRBV7-2	TRBJ2-7	NA	NA	TGTGCCAGCAAATCCGGGACACTTTCCTACGAGCAGTACTTC	CASKSGTLSYEQYF
TRBV20-1	TRBJ2-7	many	TRBD2	TGCAGTGCTAGAGATATGACCGGGAGGGCCTTCAGGAGTGGCGAGCAGTACTTC	CSARDMTGRAFRSGEQYF
TRBV7-2	TRBJ2-2	NA	NA	TGTGCCAGCAGCCGATACGGGGCTGGGAACACCGGGGAGCTGTTTTTT	CASSRYGAGNTGELFF
TRBV7-2	TRBJ1-6	many	TRBD1	TGTGCCAGCAGCTTTGGGGACAGGGGTAAAAATTCACCCCTCCACTTT	CASSFGDRGKNSPLHF
TRBV4-1	TRBJ2-1	NA	TRBD1	TGCGCCAGCAGACGGGACAGGCAATCCTACAATGAGCAGTTCTTC	CASRRDRQSYNEQFF
TRBV11-2	TRBJ2-7	once	TRBD1	TGTGCCAGCAGCATGGCCGGGACAGGGGGCCGGGGCGAGCAGTACTTC	CASSMAGTGGRGEQYF
TRBV28	TRBJ2-7	NA	TRBD1	TGTGCCAGCAGAGCTACAGGGGGTAGTTCCTACGAGCAGTACTTC	CASRATGGSSYEQYF
TRBV28	TRBJ1-1	NA	TRBD1	TGTGCCAGCAGGCAAGACAGGGGGGGAGCTTTCTTT	CASRQDRGGAFF
TRBV20-1	TRBJ2-3	few	TRBD2	TGCAGTGCTGGGACTAGCGGGGGGTCGGATACGCAGTATTTT	CSAGTSGGSDTQYF
TRBV18	TRBJ2-5	few	NA	TGTGCCAGCTCACGGGGGACTTACGAAGAGACCCAGTACTTC	CASSRGTYEETQYF
TRBV3-1	TRBJ1-6	NA	TRBD1	TGTGCCAGCAGCCAGCAGACAGGGCTAAGGAATTCACCCCTCCACTTT	CASSQQTGLRNSPLHF
TRBV24-1	TRBJ1-5	few	TRBD1	TGTGCCACCAGTGAGAGCGGGACAGGGTCTCATCAGCCCCAGCATTTT	CATSESGTGSHQPQHF
TRBV4-3	TRBJ2-4	NA	NA	TGCGCCAGCAGCCAAGACAGTCTGCGGGCCCTAGCCAAAAACATTCAGTACTTC	CASSQDSLRALAKNIQYF
TRBV5-4	TRBJ2-3	few	NA	TGTGCCAGCCACACCAGGGGGGCCCGGGATACGCAGTATTTT	CASHTRGARDTQYF
TRBV7-2	TRBJ2-3	few	NA	TGTGCCAGCAGCCGTAGAACTACAACTAGCACAGATACGCAGTATTTT	CASSRRTTTSTDTQYF
TRBV20-1	TRBJ2-5	NA	NA	TGCAGTGCTAGAGACTCTAAGTCTCCTCAAGAGACCCAGTACTTC	CSARDSKSPQETQYF
TRBV11-2	TRBJ2-1	few	NA	TGTGCCAGCAGCTCCATACTCTACAATGAGCAGTTCTTC	CASSSILYNEQFF
TRBV12-3/TRBV12-4	TRBJ1-5	NA	NA	TGTGCCAGCAGTTTAGGGGGGATGCAGCCCCAGCATTTT	CASSLGGMQPQHF
TRBV20-1	TRBJ2-7	once	NA	TGCTTTGCTAGAGAATACAGGATGCCCCGGGACGAGCAGTACTTC	CFAREYRMPRDEQYF
TRBV20-1	TRBJ1-2	many	NA	TGCAGTGCTAGTGCGTCGGGCCTCTATGGCTACACCTTC	CSASASGLYGYTF
TRBV20-1	TRBJ2-2	NA	NA	TGCAGTGCTAGTGTGGGGGGCTCCACCGGGGAGCTGTTTTTT	CSASVGGSTGELFF
TRBV25-1	TRBJ1-5	few	TRBD1	TGTGCCAGCAGTGAAACCGGGACAGGTAATCAGCCCCAGCATTTT	CASSETGTGNQPQHF
TRBV10-3	TRBJ2-7	few	NA	TGTGCCATCAGTTCCCCCCCCGCCGGAGCCTCCTACGAGCAGTACTTC	CAISSPPAGASYEQYF
TRBV29-1	TRBJ2-5	NA	NA	TGCAGCGTTGAAGTTCGTGGGACGGGGGAGACCCAGTACTTC	CSVEVRGTGETQYF